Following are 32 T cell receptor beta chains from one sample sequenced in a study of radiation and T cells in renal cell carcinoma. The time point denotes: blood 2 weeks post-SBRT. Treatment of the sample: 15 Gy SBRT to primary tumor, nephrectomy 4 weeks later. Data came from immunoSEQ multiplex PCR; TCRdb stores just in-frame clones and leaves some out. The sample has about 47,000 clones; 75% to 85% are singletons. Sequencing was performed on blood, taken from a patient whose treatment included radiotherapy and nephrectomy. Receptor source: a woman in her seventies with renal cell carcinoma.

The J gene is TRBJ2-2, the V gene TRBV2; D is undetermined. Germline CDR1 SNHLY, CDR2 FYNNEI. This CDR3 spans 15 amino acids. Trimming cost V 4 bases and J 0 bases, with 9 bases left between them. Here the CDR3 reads CASSVGVANTGELFF. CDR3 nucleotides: TGTGCCAGCAGTGTTGGGGTTGCGAACACCGGGGAGCTGTTTTTT.

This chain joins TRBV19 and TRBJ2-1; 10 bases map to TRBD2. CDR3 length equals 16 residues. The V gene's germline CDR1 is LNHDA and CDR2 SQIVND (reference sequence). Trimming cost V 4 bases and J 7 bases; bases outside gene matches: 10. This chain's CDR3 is CASSRDVLAGANEQFF. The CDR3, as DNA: TGTGCCAGTAGTAGGGATGTGCTAGCGGGAGCTAATGAGCAGTTCTTC.

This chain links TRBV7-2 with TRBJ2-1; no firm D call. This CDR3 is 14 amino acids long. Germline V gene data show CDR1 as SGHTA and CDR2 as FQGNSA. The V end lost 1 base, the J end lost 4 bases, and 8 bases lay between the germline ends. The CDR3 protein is CASSLGDEYNEQFF. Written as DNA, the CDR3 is TGTGCCAGCAGCTTAGGGGATGAGTACAATGAGCAGTTCTTC.

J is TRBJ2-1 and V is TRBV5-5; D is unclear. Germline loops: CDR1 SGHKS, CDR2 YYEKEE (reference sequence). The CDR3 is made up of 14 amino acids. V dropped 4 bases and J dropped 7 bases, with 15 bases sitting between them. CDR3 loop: CASSVHPSRNEQFF. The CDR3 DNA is TGTGCCAGCAGCGTACATCCATCGCGAAATGAGCAGTTCTTC.

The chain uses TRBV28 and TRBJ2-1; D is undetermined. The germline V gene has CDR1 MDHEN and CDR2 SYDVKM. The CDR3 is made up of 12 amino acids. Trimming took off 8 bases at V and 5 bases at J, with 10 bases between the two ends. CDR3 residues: CASERLDNEQFF. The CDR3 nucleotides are TGTGCCAGCGAAAGGTTAGACAATGAGCAGTTCTTC.

CDR3: CASRPGTVITGELFF. The DNA of the CDR3 is TGTGCCAGTAGGCCCGGGACAGTCATCACCGGGGAGCTGTTTTTT. The chain employs TRBV5-6 and TRBJ2-2; TRBD1 matches 7 bases. This CDR3 region has 15 residues. The germline V gene encodes CDR1 SGHDT and CDR2 YYEEEE. The trim removed 8 bases at V and 4 bases at J, leaving 11 bases unmatched.

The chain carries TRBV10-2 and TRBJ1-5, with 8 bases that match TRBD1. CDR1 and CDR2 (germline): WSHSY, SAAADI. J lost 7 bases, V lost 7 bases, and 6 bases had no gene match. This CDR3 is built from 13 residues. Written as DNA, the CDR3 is TGCGCCAGCAAGGGACAGGAGGGGCAGCCCCAGCATTTT. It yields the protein CASKGQEGQPQHF.

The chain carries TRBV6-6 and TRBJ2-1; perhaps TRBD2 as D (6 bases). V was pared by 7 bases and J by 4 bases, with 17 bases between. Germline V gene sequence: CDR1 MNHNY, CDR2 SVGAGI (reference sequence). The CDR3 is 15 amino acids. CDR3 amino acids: CASTKALATYNEQFF. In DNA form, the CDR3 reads TGTGCCAGCACCAAGGCGCTAGCGACATACAATGAGCAGTTCTTC.

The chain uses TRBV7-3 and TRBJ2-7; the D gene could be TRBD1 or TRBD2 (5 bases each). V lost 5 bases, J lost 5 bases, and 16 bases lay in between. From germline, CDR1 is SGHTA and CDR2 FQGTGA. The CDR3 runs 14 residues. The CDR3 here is CASSPGASFHEQYF. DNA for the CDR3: TGTGCCAGCAGCCCCGGGGCTAGCTTCCACGAGCAGTACTTC.

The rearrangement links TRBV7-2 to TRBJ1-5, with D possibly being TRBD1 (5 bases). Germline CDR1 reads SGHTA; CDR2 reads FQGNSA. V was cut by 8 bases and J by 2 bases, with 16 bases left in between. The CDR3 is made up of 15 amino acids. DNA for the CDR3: TGTGCCAGCTCTACAGGCCTGCCGGGCAATCAGCCCCAGCATTTT. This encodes CASSTGLPGNQPQHF.

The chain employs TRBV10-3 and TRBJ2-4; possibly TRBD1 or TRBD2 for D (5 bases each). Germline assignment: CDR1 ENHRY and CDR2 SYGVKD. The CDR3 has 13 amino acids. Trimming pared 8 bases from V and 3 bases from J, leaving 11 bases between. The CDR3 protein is CAIGGEDKNIQYF. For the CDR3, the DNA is TGTGCCATCGGGGGAGAGGACAAAAACATTCAGTACTTC.

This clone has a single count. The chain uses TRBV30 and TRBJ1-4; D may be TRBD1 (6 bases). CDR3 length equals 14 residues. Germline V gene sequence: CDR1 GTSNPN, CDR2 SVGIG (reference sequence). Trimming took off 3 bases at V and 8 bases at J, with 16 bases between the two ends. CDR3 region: CAWRPPGAVEKLFF. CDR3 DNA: TGTGCCTGGAGACCGCCAGGGGCGGTAGAAAAACTGTTTTTT.

This CDR3 reads CSAAGQGRTEAFF. The CDR3, as DNA: TGCAGCGCAGCCGGACAAGGAAGGACTGAAGCTTTCTTT. The chain uses TRBV29-1 and TRBJ1-1; D possibly corresponds to TRBD1 (5 bases). Trimming left V 7 bases short and J 5 bases short, with 17 bases between. Per germline, CDR1 SQVTM and CDR2 ANQGSEA. The CDR3 loop spans 13 amino acids. Full variable domain (missing parts from reference TRBV29-1 and TRBJ1-1): SAVISQKPSRDICQRGTSLTIQCQVDSQVTMMFWYRQQPGQSLTLIATANQGSEATYESGFVIDKFPISRPNLTFSTLTVSNMSPEDSSIYLCSAAGQGRTEAFFGQGTRLTVV.

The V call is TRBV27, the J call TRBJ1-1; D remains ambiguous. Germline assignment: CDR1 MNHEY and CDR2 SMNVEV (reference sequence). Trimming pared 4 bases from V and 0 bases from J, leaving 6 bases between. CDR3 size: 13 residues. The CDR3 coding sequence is TGTGCCAGCAGTTGGGCTATGAACACTGAAGCTTTCTTT. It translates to CASSWAMNTEAFF.

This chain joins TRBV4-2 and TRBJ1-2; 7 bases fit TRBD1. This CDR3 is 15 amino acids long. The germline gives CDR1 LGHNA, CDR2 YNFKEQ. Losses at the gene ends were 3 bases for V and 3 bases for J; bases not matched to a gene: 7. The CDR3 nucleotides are TGTGCCAGCAGCCAGGAGACAGGGTCGGACTATGGCTACACCTTC. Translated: CASSQETGSDYGYTF.

The CDR3 reads CASSDSSPGVQVNEQFF. The CDR3 DNA sequence: TGTGCCAGCAGTGATTCATCCCCGGGAGTTCAGGTCAATGAGCAGTTCTTC. The V call is TRBV2, the J call TRBJ2-1; a weak D match, TRBD2 (6 bases). The CDR3 has 17 residues. V lost 3 bases and J lost 6, with 21 bases in between. Germline V gene lookup returns CDR1 SNHLY and CDR2 FYNNEI.

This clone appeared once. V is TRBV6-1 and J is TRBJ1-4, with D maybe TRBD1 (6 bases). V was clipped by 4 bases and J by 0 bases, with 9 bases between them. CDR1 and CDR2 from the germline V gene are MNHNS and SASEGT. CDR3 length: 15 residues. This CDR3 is CASSATGTTNEKLFF. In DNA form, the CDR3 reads TGTGCCAGCAGTGCGACAGGCACAACTAATGAAAAACTGTTTTTT.

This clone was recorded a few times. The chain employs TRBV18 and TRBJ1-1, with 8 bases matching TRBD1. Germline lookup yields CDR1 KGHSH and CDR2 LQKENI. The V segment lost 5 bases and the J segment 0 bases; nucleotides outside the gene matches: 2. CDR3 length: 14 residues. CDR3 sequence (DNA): TGTGCCAGCTCAACGGGACAGGTGAACACTGAAGCTTTCTTT. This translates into CASSTGQVNTEAFF.

As DNA, the CDR3 is TGTGCCAGCAGCTCCCGGGGAGGGGGCTCCTACGAGCAGTACTTC. Translated, it gives CASSSRGGGSYEQYF. The rearrangement joins TRBV7-8 to TRBJ2-7; perhaps TRBD2 as D (7 bases). This CDR3 is 15 amino acids long. Germline loops: CDR1 SGHVS, CDR2 FQNEAQ. V was pared by 4 bases and J by 0 bases, with 13 bases between. The whole variable domain, remainder taken from reference TRBV7-8 and TRBJ2-7, is GAGVSQSPRYKVAKRGQDVALRCDPISGHVSLFWYQQALGQGPEFLTYFQNEAQLDKSGLPSDRFFAERPEGSVSTLKIQRTQQEDSAVYLCASSSRGGGSYEQYFGPGTRLTVT.

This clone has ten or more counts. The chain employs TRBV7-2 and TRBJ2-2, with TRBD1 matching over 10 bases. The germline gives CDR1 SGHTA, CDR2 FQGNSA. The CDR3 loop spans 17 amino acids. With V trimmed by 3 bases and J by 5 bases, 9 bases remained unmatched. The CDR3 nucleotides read TGTGCCAGCAGCTTTAGGTTTGGGACAGGGGAGACCGGGGAGCTGTTTTTT. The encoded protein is CASSFRFGTGETGELFF.

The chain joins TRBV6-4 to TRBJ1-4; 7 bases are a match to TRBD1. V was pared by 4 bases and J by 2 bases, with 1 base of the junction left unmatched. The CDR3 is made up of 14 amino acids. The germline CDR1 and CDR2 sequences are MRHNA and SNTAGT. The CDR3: CASSGDSTNEKLFF. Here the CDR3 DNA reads TGTGCCAGCAGTGGGGACAGTACTAATGAAAAACTGTTTTTT.

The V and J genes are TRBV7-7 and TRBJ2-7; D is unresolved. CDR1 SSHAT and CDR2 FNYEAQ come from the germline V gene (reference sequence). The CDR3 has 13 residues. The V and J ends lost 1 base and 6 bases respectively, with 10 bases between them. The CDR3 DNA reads TGTGCCAGCAGCTTAGATCAGCATCGCGAGCAGTACTTC. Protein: CASSLDQHREQYF.

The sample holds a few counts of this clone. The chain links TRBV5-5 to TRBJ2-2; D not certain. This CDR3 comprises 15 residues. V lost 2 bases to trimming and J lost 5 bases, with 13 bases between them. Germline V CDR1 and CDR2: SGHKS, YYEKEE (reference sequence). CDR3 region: CASSFETLETGELFF. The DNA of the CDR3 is TGTGCCAGCAGCTTCGAAACGCTTGAAACCGGGGAGCTGTTTTTT.

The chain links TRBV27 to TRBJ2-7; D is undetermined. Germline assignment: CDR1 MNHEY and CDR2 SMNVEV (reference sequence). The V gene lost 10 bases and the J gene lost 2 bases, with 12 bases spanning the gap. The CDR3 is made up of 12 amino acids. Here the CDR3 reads CANHQETYEQYF. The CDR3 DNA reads TGTGCCAATCACCAGGAGACCTACGAGCAGTACTTC.

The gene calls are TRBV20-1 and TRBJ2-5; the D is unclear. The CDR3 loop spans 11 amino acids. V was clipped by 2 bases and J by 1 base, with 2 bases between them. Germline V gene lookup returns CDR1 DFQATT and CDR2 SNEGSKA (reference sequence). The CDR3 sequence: CSARIQETQYF. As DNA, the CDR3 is TGCAGTGCTAGAATCCAAGAGACCCAGTACTTC.

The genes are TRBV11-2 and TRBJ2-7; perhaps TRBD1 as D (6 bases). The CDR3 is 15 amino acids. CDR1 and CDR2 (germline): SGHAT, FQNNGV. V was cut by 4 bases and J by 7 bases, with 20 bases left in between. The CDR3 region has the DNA TGTGCCAGCAGCTCGCCTTCCGCAGGGGTAGATGAGCAGTACTTC. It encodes CASSSPSAGVDEQYF.

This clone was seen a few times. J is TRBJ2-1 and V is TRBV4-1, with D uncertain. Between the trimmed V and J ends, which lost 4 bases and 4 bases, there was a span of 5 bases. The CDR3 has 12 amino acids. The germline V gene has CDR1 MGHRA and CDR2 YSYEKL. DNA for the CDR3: TGCGCCAGCAGCCTGACTTACAATGAGCAGTTCTTC. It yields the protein CASSLTYNEQFF.

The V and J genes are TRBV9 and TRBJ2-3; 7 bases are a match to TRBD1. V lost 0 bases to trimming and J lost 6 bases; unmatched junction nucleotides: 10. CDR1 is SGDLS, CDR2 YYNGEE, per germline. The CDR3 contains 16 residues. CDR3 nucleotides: TGTGCCAGCAGCGTAGCGACAGGGAATGCGCTGGATACGCAGTATTTT. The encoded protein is CASSVATGNALDTQYF.

The CDR3 DNA sequence: TGTGCCAGCAGCCGGACTAGCGGACAAGAGACCCAGTACTTC. It specifies CASSRTSGQETQYF. This chain joins TRBV7-9 and TRBJ2-5; 10 bases line up with TRBD2. The length of the CDR3 is 14 residues. V was clipped by 5 bases and J by 2 bases; unmatched bases: 2. CDR1 is SEHNR and CDR2 is FQNEAQ in the germline V gene (reference sequence).

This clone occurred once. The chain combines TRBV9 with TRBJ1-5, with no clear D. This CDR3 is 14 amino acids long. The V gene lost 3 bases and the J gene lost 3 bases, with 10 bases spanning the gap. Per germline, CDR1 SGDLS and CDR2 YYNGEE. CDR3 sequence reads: CASSAHGDNQPQHF. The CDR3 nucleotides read TGTGCCAGCAGCGCACATGGGGACAATCAGCCCCAGCATTTT.

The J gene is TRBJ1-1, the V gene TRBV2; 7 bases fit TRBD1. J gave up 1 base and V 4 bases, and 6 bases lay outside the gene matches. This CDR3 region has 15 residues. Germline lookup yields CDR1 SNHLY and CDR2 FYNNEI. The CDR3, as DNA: TGTGCCAGCAGTGCCCTTAGACAGGGGAACACTGAAGCTTTCTTT. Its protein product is CASSALRQGNTEAFF.

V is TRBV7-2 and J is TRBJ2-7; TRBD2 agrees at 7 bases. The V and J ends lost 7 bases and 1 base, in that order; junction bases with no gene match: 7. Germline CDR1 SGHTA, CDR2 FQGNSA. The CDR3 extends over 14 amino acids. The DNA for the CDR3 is TGTGCCAGCAACTGGGGGGGAGAGTCCTACGAGCAGTACTTC. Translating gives CASNWGGESYEQYF.